This T cell receptor (beta chain) was sequenced during a study of tumor-infiltrating lymphocytes in primary liver carcinoma. The CDR3 runs to 12 residues. Deletions cut 10 bases from V and 4 bases from J, with 10 bases between. Germline V lookup: CDR1 LNHDA, CDR2 SQIVND (reference sequence). In addition to blood RNA drawn from unsorted whole blood, germline DNA was extracted. Patients were treatment-naive with chronic HBV infection. TCR beta cDNA was made from 400 to 500 ng total RNA with a constant-region primer. Libraries for TCR beta were built through three nested multiplex PCR rounds, which together made up a slightly modified ARM-PCR procedure. A C-beta reverse primer and TRBV1-TRBV30 forward primers served in each of the first two PCR rounds, at about 10 cycles apiece. One entry per CDR3 protein results from TCRdb running MiXCR on the multiplex PCR reads. The profile shows approximately 300,000 distinct CDR3 sequences, 60% to 80% of them singletons.

General observations from the study: Pairs of tumor regions overlapped more than tumor-adjacent and tumor-blood pairs did. Being bulk and unsorted, samples allowed no CD4+ and CD8+ repertoire comparison.

As to this clonotype: Its antigen is not identified.

This sequence originates from a man aged 35-49 years with primary liver carcinoma and hepatitis B virus infection. This rearrangement joins TRBV19 to TRBJ2-2; D remains unclear. Sequenced sample: peripheral blood. The DNA for the CDR3 is TGTGCCAACTCCCACCCCACCGGGGAGCTGTTTTTT. Amino acids: CANSHPTGELFF.